Each of the 20 T cell receptor beta chains below was sequenced from the same sample in a study of shared T cell receptors in the human thymus. Profiled with immunoSEQ multiplex PCR; TCRdb holds only in-frame clones, not every one. This repertoire shows some 700,000 clones, 70% to 90% found once; its top ten account for about 0.0098%. The same sample was also used in a study of human thymus T cells.

Specimen: thymocytes. These receptors were taken from a girl under two years old with a congenital heart defect.

Only a few counts were recorded for this clone. The chain recombines TRBV25-1 with TRBJ2-7; D possibly corresponds to TRBD1 (5 bases). This CDR3 comprises 16 residues. Germline-derived CDR1 and CDR2 are MGHDK and SYGVNS. With 2 bases removed from V and 0 bases from J, the gap between germline ends came to 14 bases. The CDR3 spells CASSEHGANPSYEQYF. The CDR3 DNA is TGTGCCAGCAGTGAACATGGGGCAAATCCCTCCTACGAGCAGTACTTC.

This clone was detected only once. The CDR3 sequence is CASTSRQPHGYTF. The DNA of the CDR3 is TGTGCCAGCACTTCCCGACAGCCACATGGCTACACCTTC. The genes are TRBV6-5 and TRBJ1-2; a weak D match, TRBD1 (5 bases). Looked up from germline, CDR1 is MNHEY and CDR2 is SVGAGI. V was clipped by 7 bases and J by 6 bases, with 15 bases between them. The CDR3 consists of 13 residues.

This clone was detected only a few times. V and J are TRBV11-3 and TRBJ2-1; 9 nucleotides match TRBD2. Germline V gene sequence: CDR1 SGHNT, CDR2 YENEEA. The CDR3 is 19 amino acids. V lost 1 base and J lost 1; bases outside the gene matches: 11. The CDR3 nucleotides are TGTGCCAGCAGCTTAGGGCGGCCTAGCGGGGCCGGTTCCTACAATGAGCAGTTCTTC. The encoded protein is CASSLGRPSGAGSYNEQFF.

This clone was seen a few times. CDR3 nucleotide sequence: TGCGCCAGCACAACCTCGGGGGGGCGAGGATATGGCTACACCTTC. The encoded protein is CASTTSGGRGYGYTF. The chain joins TRBV10-2 to TRBJ1-2; a possible D gene is TRBD1 (6 bases). Per germline, CDR1 WSHSY and CDR2 SAAADI. There are 15 residues in the CDR3. V was shortened by 7 bases and J by 5 bases, with 20 bases between the two germline ends.

The chain has TRBV5-1 and TRBJ2-7; no firm D call. Trimming took 3 bases from V and 5 from J, leaving 9 bases between them. This CDR3 is 12 amino acids long. CDR1 and CDR2 from the germline V gene are SGHRS and YFSETQ. This CDR3 is CASSSVLDEQYF. The CDR3 coding sequence is TGCGCCAGCAGCTCCGTCCTAGACGAGCAGTACTTC.

The chain is built from TRBV4-1 and TRBJ1-4, with a tentative D call TRBD1 (5 bases). CDR3 length: 18 amino acids. Deletions cut 0 bases from V and 8 bases from J, with 22 bases between. CDR1 and CDR2 from the germline V gene are MGHRA and YSYEKL. The CDR3, as DNA: TGCGCCAGCAGCCAAGACGGGGGGTTGGCGGCAATAGTCGAAAAACTGTTTTTT. This encodes CASSQDGGLAAIVEKLFF.

CDR3 sequence: CATSRDPGQGTPYEQYF. CDR3 bases: TGTGCCACCAGCAGAGACCCCGGACAGGGAACTCCCTACGAGCAGTACTTC. The chain has TRBV15 and TRBJ2-7; 8 bases agree with TRBD1. J gave up 2 bases and V 0 bases, and 9 bases lay outside the gene matches. The germline V gene encodes CDR1 LNHNV and CDR2 YYDKDF (reference sequence). This CDR3 contains 17 residues. Supplemented by reference TRBV15 and TRBJ2-7, the full variable domain reads DAMVIQNPRYQVTQFGKPVTLSCSQTLNHNVMYWYQQKSSQAPKLLFHYYDKDFNNEADTPDNFQSRRPNTSFCFLDIRSPGLGDTAMYLCATSRDPGQGTPYEQYFGPGTRLTVT.

This clone was counted between two and nine times. The CDR3 bases are TGTGCCAGCACCCCAGGATGGGCCTTTTCTTCAGATACGCAGTATTTT. Its protein product is CASTPGWAFSSDTQYF. V is TRBV7-2 and J is TRBJ2-3; no definite D call. This CDR3 comprises 16 residues. V was clipped by 7 bases and J by 4 bases, with 21 bases between them. Per germline, CDR1 SGHTA and CDR2 FQGNSA.

This rearrangement joins TRBV19 to TRBJ2-5; possibly TRBD2 for D (6 bases). Germline assignment: CDR1 LNHDA and CDR2 SQIVND (reference sequence). The CDR3 has 15 residues. Between the trimmed V and J ends, which lost 0 bases and 5 bases, there was a span of 13 bases. CDR3 coding DNA: TGTGCCAGTAGTATAGATCATTTTGGGGGGGAGACCCAGTACTTC. Translation: CASSIDHFGGETQYF.

The chain couples TRBV11-2 to TRBJ1-2, with D uncertain. The CDR3 contains 12 residues. Germline V gives CDR1 SGHAT, CDR2 FQNNGV. The V gene lost 2 bases and the J gene lost 6 bases, with 7 bases spanning the gap. Here the CDR3 DNA reads TGTGCCAGCAGCTTACGTCCGGATGGCTACACCTTC. This codes for CASSLRPDGYTF.

The gene calls are TRBV7-3 and TRBJ2-3; 7 bases line up with TRBD2. V shed 5 bases, J shed 2 bases, and the junction held 13 bases outside the gene matches. This CDR3 region has 17 residues. Germline V CDR1 and CDR2: SGHTA, FQGTGA. CDR3 nucleotides: TGTGCCAGCAGCCCACGACGAGGACTAGAACCCACAGATACGCAGTATTTT. Translating gives CASSPRRGLEPTDTQYF. The whole variable domain, filled in from reference TRBV7-3 and TRBJ2-3, reads GAGVSQTPSNKVTEKGKYVELRCDPISGHTALYWYRQSLGQGPEFLIYFQGTGAADDSGLPNDRFFAVRPEGSVSTLKIQRTERGDSAVYLCASSPRRGLEPTDTQYFGPGTRLTVL.

In this sample, this clone turned up a few times. This rearrangement joins TRBV5-1 to TRBJ2-7, with D maybe TRBD1 (6 bases). Germline CDR1 reads SGHRS; CDR2 reads YFSETQ. V shed 2 bases and J shed 0 bases, with 15 bases lying between them. The CDR3 contains 16 residues. The DNA of the CDR3 is TGCGCCAGCAGCTTTACAGGGAGATCCAGCTCCTACGAGCAGTACTTC. This encodes CASSFTGRSSSYEQYF.

As to this clone: One junction end does not reproduce the germline sequence, and a read error may be involved. The genes are TRBV5-1 and TRBJ2-5; D unresolved. Germline values: CDR1 SGHRS, CDR2 YFSETQ. The CDR3 has 13 residues. For the CDR3, the DNA is TGCGCCAGCAGCTTGGACAACCAGGAGACCCAGTACTTC. It translates to CASSLDNQETQYF.

The chain employs TRBV2 and TRBJ1-1; a possible D gene is TRBD1 (6 bases). CDR1 is SNHLY, CDR2 FYNNEI, per germline. This CDR3 has 17 amino acids. Trimming took off 7 bases at V and 4 bases at J, with 25 bases between the two ends. The CDR3 spells CASTAYRAGRKPTEAFF. CDR3 in DNA: TGTGCCAGCACCGCCTACAGGGCGGGTCGGAAACCCACTGAAGCTTTCTTT.

V usage is TRBV4-3 and J usage is TRBJ2-7, with TRBD1 identical over 9 bases. Germline assignment: CDR1 LGHNA and CDR2 YSLEER. The CDR3 consists of 17 residues. V shed 4 bases, J shed 5 bases, and the junction held 15 bases outside the gene matches. CDR3 bases: TGCGCCAGCAGCCGACTCCCCCCCGGGACAGGGTTCCACGAGCAGTACTTC. Its translation is CASSRLPPGTGFHEQYF.

This clone was counted a single time. The chain employs TRBV9 and TRBJ2-3, with 15 bases aligning to TRBD2. Trimming at V came to 3 bases and at J to 5 bases, leaving 16 bases not matched to a gene. Germline CDR1 SGDLS, CDR2 YYNGEE. CDR3 length: 20 residues. This CDR3 reads CASSAEDPRTSGGAIDTQYF. DNA for the CDR3: TGTGCCAGCAGCGCAGAAGACCCCCGGACTAGCGGGGGGGCTATAGATACGCAGTATTTT. The full variable domain, its missing parts supplied by reference TRBV9 and TRBJ2-3, is DSGVTQTPKHLITATGQRVTLRCSPRSGDLSVYWYQQSLDQGLQFLIQYYNGEERAKGNILERFSAQQFPDLHSELNLSSLELGDSALYFCASSAEDPRTSGGAIDTQYFGPGTRLTVL.

This rearrangement joins TRBV6-1 to TRBJ1-6; 9 bases are a match to TRBD1. Germline V gene sequence: CDR1 MNHNS, CDR2 SASEGT. The CDR3 contains 14 residues. With V trimmed by 6 bases and J by 9 bases, 6 bases remained unmatched. CDR3 nucleotides: TGTGCCAGCAGCAACACAGGGGGCGGTTCACCCCTCCACTTT. It specifies CASSNTGGGSPLHF.

The chain carries TRBV6-1 and TRBJ1-3, with D uncertain. With 1 base removed from V and 1 base from J, the gap between germline ends came to 17 bases. Germline lookup yields CDR1 MNHNS and CDR2 SASEGT. The CDR3 covers 18 residues. CDR3 amino acids: CASSEGSGPRTSGNTIYF. The CDR3 coding sequence is TGTGCCAGCAGTGAAGGAAGCGGCCCTCGGACTTCTGGAAACACCATATATTTT.

The rearrangement links TRBV7-9 to TRBJ2-3; 9 nucleotides line up with TRBD1. Germline CDR1 and CDR2: SEHNR and FQNEAQ (reference sequence). V lost 5 bases and J lost 3; bases outside the gene matches: 12. The CDR3 totals 17 residues. The CDR3: CASSPLRPGTGTDTQYF. In DNA, the CDR3 is TGTGCCAGCAGCCCACTCCGTCCCGGGACAGGGACAGATACGCAGTATTTT. The whole variable domain, filled in from reference TRBV7-9 and TRBJ2-3, reads DTGVSQNPRHKITKRGQNVTFRCDPISEHNRLYWYRQTLGQGPEFLTYFQNEAQLEKSRLLSDRFSAERPKGSFSTLEIQRTEQGDSAMYLCASSPLRPGTGTDTQYFGPGTRLTVL.

This sequence joins TRBV7-6 and TRBJ1-4; the D gene is possibly TRBD1 (6 bases). V dropped 5 bases and J dropped 2 bases, with 15 bases sitting between them. CDR3 size: 16 residues. CDR1 and CDR2 (germline): SGHVS, FNYEAQ. The CDR3 bases are TGTGCCAGCAGCCCCAAGAGTGGGGGCACTAATGAAAAACTGTTTTTT. Protein product: CASSPKSGGTNEKLFF.